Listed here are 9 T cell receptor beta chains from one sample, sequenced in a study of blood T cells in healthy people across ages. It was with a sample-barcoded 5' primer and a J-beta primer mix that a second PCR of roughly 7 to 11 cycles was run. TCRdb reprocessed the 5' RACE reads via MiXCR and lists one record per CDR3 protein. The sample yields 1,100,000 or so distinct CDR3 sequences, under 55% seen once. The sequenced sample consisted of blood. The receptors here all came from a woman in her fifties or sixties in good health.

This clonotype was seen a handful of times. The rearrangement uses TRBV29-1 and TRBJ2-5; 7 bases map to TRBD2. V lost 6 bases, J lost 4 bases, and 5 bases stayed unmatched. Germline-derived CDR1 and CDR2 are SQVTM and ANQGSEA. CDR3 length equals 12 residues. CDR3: CSVGGMGETQYF. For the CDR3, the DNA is TGCAGCGTGGGGGGGATGGGAGAGACCCAGTACTTC.

Here the CDR3 reads CASSQGEVSIVETQYF. Here the CDR3 DNA reads TGCGCCAGCAGCCAAGGGGAAGTTTCTATCGTGGAGACCCAGTACTTC. V is TRBV4-1 and J is TRBJ2-5, with unresolved D. This CDR3 is built from 16 residues. V was shortened by 1 base and J by 5 bases, with 17 bases between the two germline ends. Germline values: CDR1 MGHRA, CDR2 YSYEKL.

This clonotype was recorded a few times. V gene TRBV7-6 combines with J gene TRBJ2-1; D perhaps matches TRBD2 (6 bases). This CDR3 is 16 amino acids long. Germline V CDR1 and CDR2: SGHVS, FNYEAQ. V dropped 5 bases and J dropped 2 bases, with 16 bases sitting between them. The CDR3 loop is CASSPNTGVTYNEQFF. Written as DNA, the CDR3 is TGTGCCAGCAGCCCAAATACGGGAGTCACCTACAATGAGCAGTTCTTC.

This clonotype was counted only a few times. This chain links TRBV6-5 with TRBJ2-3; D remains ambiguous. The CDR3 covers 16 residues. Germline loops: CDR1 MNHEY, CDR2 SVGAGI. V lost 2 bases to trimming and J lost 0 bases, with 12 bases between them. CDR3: CASSYGLRASTDTQYF. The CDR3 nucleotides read TGTGCCAGCAGTTACGGTTTGCGAGCTAGCACAGATACGCAGTATTTT.

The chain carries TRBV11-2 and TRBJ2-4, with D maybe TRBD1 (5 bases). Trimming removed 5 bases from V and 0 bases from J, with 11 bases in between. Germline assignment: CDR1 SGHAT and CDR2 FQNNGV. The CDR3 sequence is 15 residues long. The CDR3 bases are TGTGCCAGCAGCCGCCTTACAGGAGCCAAAAACATTCAGTACTTC. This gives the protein CASSRLTGAKNIQYF.

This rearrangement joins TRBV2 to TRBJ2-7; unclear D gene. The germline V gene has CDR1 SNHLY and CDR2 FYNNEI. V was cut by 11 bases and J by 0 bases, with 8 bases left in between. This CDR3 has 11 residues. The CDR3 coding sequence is TGTGCCGTTCGCAGCTCCTACGAGCAGTACTTC. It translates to CAVRSSYEQYF.

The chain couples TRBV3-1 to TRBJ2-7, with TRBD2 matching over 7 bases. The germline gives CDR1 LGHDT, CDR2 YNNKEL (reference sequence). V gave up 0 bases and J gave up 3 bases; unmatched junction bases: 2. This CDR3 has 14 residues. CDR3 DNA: TGTGCCAGCAGCCAAGAGGTAGCGGGCTACGAGCAGTACTTC. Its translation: CASSQEVAGYEQYF.

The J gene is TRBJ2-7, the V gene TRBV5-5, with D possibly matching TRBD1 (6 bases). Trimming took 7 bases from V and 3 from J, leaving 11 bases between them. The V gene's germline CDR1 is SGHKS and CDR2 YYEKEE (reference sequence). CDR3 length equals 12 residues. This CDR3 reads CASAQGNYEQYF. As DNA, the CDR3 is TGTGCCAGCGCCCAGGGGAACTACGAGCAGTACTTC.

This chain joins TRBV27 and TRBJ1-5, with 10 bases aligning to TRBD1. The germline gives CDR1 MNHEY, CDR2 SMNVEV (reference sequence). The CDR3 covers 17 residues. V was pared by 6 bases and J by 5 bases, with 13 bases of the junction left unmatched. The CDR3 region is CASRPGVGTGADQPQHF. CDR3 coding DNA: TGTGCCAGCAGGCCCGGTGTCGGGACAGGGGCCGATCAGCCCCAGCATTTT.